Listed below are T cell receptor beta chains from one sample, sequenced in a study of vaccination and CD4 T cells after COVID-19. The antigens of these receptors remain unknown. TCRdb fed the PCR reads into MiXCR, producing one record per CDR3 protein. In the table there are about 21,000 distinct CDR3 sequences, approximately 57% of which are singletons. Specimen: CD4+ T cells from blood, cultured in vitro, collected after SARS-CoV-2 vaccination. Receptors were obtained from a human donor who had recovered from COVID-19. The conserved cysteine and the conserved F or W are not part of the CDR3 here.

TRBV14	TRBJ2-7	ASSQVSSGPNYEQY
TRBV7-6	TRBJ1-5	ASSLADNQPQH
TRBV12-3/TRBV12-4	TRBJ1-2	ASSHTTGGVGYT
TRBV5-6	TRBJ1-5	ASSLWGQINQPQH
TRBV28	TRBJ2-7	ASSLWPGHYEQY
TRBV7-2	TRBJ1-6	ASSPGSSYNSPLH
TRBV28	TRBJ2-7	ATHLSGQGLAEQY
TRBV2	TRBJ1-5	ASSVQDSDQPQH
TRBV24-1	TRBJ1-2	ATSEGSNYGYT
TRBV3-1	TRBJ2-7	ASSQGRPGEQY
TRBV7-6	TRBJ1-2	ASSSGFSDGYT
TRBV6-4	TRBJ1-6	ASSVDIGGNSPLH
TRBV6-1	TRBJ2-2	ASSETGQGGTGELF
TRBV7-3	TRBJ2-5	ASSWRASGKETQY
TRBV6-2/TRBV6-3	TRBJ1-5	ASRDRGNQPQH
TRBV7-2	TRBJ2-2	ASSLATALSTGELF
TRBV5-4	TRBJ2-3	ASRAGNRSTDTQY
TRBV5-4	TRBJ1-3	ASSVQGVRGNTIY
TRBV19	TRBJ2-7	ASSQSLAGTAYEQY
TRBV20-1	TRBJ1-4	SARDRGTGEKLF
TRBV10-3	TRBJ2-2	AISGAGTGELF
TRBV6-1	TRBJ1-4	ASSGGTNEKLF
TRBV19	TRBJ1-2	ASTTGSIGYT
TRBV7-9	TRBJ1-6	ASSLALGGAGVSPLH
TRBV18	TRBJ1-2	ASSSRDRMDGYT
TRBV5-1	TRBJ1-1	ASTLDRGLMNTEAF